A single sample gave rise to the 5 T cell receptor beta chains below, sequenced in a study of T cell repertoires in cytomegalovirus infection. TCRdb processed the reads anew with MiXCR; each CDR3 protein has one entry. This table holds fewer than 550,000 distinct CDR3 sequences, over 9% found once. The sample comprised PBMCs. The receptor source for this set is a human donor in good health (CMV status not recorded). Some clones in this sample may be carry-over from other donors' samples.

The chain couples TRBV29-1 to TRBJ2-3; unclear D gene. The CDR3 has 14 residues. Germline V gene sequence: CDR1 SQVTM, CDR2 ANQGSEA. V was shortened by 2 bases and J by 1 base, with 10 bases between the two germline ends. CDR3 protein: CSVELGRGTDTQYF. CDR3 nucleotides: TGCAGCGTTGAACTGGGTCGGGGCACAGATACGCAGTATTTT.

This rearrangement joins TRBV10-1 to TRBJ2-3; 7 nucleotides align to TRBD1. CDR1 is WNHNN, CDR2 SYGVQD, per germline (reference sequence). The trim removed 6 bases at V and 3 bases at J, leaving 9 bases unmatched. This CDR3 has 15 residues. The CDR3 loop reads CASSQLRQGTDTQYF. CDR3 DNA sequence: TGCGCCAGCAGCCAACTTAGACAGGGAACAGATACGCAGTATTTT.

The sample holds many counts of this clonotype. The chain links TRBV7-6 to TRBJ2-7; D uncertain. The CDR3 covers 14 residues. Germline V gives CDR1 SGHVS, CDR2 FNYEAQ. Trimming removed 5 bases at V and 2 bases at J, with 13 bases between. CDR3 residues: CASSPVLRTYEQYF. The CDR3 DNA is TGTGCCAGCAGCCCGGTCCTCAGGACCTACGAGCAGTACTTC.

Here the CDR3 DNA reads TGTGCCAGTAGTGGCAGGGCAACTTACAATGAGCAGTTCTTC. It specifies CASSGRATYNEQFF. The V and J genes are TRBV19 and TRBJ2-1, with D possibly being TRBD1 (5 bases). Per germline, CDR1 LNHDA and CDR2 SQIVND (reference sequence). The V end was cut by 5 bases, the J end by 4 bases, with 12 bases between. The CDR3 extends over 14 amino acids.

V usage is TRBV6-1 and J usage is TRBJ2-1; a possible D gene is TRBD2 (6 bases). The CDR3 spans 16 residues. From germline, CDR1 is MNHNS and CDR2 SASEGT. Trimming shortened V by 3 bases and J by 2 bases, and 14 bases separated the two germline ends. As DNA, the CDR3 is TGTGCCAGCAGTGAGGAGGAGGGTGTAACCTACAATGAGCAGTTCTTC. This sequence encodes CASSEEEGVTYNEQFF.